The table lists the clone carrying this T cell receptor (beta chain) with a few counts. TCRdb itself ran the RT-PCR reads through MiXCR, one entry per CDR3 protein. Altogether approximately 720,000 distinct CDR3 sequences are present, 12% to 15% being singletons, with the ten largest covering 3.6%. This CDR3 comprises 14 residues. Germline loops: CDR1 MGHDK, CDR2 SYGVNS. Trimming removed 4 bases at V and 9 bases at J, with 19 bases between. The TCR sequence derives from a female donor in good health, serving as a healthy control. Sequencing input: memory CD4+ T cells from blood. The rearrangement uses TRBV25-1 and TRBJ2-7; TRBD1 is a possible D gene (6 bases). CDR3: CASSGKQGGSRQYF. CDR3 nucleotide sequence: TGTGCCAGCAGTGGAAAACAGGGTGGATCTCGGCAGTACTTC.